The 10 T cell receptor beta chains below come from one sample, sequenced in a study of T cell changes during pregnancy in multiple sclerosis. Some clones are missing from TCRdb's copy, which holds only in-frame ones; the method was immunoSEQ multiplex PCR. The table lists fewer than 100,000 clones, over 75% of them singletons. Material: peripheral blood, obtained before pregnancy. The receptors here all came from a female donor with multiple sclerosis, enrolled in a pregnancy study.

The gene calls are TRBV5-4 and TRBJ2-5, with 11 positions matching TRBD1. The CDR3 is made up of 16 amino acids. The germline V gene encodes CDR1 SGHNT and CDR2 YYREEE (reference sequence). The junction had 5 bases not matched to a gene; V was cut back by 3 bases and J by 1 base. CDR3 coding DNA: TGTGCCAGCAGCTCCCTGGACAGGGGGCTCCAAGAGACCCAGTACTTC. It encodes CASSSLDRGLQETQYF.

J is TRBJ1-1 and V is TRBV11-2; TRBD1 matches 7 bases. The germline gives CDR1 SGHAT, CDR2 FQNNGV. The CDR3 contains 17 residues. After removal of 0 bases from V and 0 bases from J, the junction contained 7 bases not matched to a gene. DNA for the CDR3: TGTGCCAGCAGCTTAGATCGGGGACAGCTTATGAACACTGAAGCTTTCTTT. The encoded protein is CASSLDRGQLMNTEAFF.

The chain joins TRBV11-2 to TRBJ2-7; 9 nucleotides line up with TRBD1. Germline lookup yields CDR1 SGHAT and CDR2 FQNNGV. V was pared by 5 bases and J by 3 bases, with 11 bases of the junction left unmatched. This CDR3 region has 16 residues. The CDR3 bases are TGTGCCAGCAGCCGAACCTGGGGACAGGGCTTCTACGAGCAGTACTTC. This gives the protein CASSRTWGQGFYEQYF.

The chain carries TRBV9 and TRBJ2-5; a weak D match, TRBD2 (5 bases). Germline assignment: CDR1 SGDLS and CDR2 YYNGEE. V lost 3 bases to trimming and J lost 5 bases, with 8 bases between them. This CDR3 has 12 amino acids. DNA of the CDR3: TGTGCCAGCAGCGGGCTAGCCGAGACCCAGTACTTC. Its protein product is CASSGLAETQYF.

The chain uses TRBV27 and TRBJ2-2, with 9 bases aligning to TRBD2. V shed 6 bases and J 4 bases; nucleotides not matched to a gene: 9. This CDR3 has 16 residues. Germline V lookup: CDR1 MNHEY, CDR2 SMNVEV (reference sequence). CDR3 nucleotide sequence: TGTGCCAGCAGATTCCTTAGCGGGGGTAGCACCGGGGAGCTGTTTTTT. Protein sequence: CASRFLSGGSTGELFF.

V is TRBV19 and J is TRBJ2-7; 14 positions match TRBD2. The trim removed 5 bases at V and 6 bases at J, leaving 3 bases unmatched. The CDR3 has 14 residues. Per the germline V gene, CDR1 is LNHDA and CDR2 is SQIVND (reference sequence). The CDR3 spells CASSLGLAGVEQYF. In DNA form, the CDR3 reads TGTGCCAGTAGTTTGGGACTAGCGGGGGTCGAGCAGTACTTC.

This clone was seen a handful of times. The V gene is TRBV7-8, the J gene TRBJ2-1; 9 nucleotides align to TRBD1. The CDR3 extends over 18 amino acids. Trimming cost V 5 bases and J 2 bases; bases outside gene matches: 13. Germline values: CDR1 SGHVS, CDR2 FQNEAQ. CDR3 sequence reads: CASSRRTFRDRAYNEQFF. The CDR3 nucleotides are TGTGCCAGCAGCAGAAGAACGTTCCGGGACAGGGCCTACAATGAGCAGTTCTTC.

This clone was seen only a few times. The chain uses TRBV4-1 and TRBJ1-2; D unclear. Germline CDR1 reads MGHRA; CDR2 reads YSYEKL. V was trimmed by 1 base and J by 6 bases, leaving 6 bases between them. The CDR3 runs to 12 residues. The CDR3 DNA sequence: TGCGCCAGCAGCCAAGTCGGTCATGGCTACACCTTC. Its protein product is CASSQVGHGYTF.

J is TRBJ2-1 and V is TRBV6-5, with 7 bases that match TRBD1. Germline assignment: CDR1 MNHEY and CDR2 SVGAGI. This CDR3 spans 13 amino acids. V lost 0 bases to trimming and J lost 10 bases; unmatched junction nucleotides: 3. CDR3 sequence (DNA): TGTGCCAGCAGTTACTCGAGGGGGCTGGAGCAGTTCTTC. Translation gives CASSYSRGLEQFF.

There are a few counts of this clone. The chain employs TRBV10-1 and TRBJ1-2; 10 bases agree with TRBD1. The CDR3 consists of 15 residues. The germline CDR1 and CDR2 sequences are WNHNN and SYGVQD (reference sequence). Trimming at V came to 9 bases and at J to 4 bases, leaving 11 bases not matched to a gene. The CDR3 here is CARGQGREIGYGYTF. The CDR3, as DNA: TGCGCCAGGGGACAGGGGCGAGAGATTGGCTATGGCTACACCTTC.